These 32 T cell receptor beta chains were all obtained from the same sample, sequenced in a study of shared clonotypes between healthy human individuals. Only CD45RO-negative cells positively selected for CCR7 counted as naive CD8 cells, so terminally differentiated effector memory CD45RA+ cells were excluded. Repertoires were generated with immunoSEQ multiplex PCR, while TCRdb's copy carries only in-frame clones and drops some. This sample yields under 2,000,000 clones, of which about 95% are seen a single time; approximately 1.2% belongs to the top ten. Sequenced material: naive CD8+ T cells sorted from blood. The receptors originated from a man aged 18 to 29 in good health.

As for this clone: In the same sample, other DNA sequences code for this CDR3. The V gene is TRBV27, the J gene TRBJ2-1, with TRBD2 matching over 10 bases. The V gene's germline CDR1 is MNHEY and CDR2 SMNVEV (reference sequence). The CDR3 extends over 17 amino acids. V dropped 1 base and J dropped 2; count of bases not matched to a gene: 5. The DNA for the CDR3 is TGTGCCAGCAGTTTATTGGCTAGCGGGGGACCCTACAATGAGCAGTTCTTC. Its protein is CASSLLASGGPYNEQFF.

The CDR3 loop reads CASSFPGQGPDTQYF. CDR3 in DNA: TGTGCCAGCAGCTTCCCGGGACAGGGCCCAGATACGCAGTATTTT. The genes are TRBV7-2 and TRBJ2-3; TRBD1 aligns across 9 bases. The V gene's germline CDR1 is SGHTA and CDR2 FQGNSA. The length of the CDR3 is 15 residues. With 3 bases clipped from V and 4 bases from J, the junction kept 5 bases outside the gene matches.

DNA of the CDR3: TGCGCCAGCTCCCGCGGAGGGGAGAACTACGAGCAGTACTTC. The encoded protein is CASSRGGENYEQYF. V gene TRBV10-1 combines with J gene TRBJ2-7; possible D gene TRBD2, 6 bases. Trimming took off 8 bases at V and 3 bases at J, with 17 bases between the two ends. This CDR3 has 14 amino acids. The germline CDR1 and CDR2 sequences are WNHNN and SYGVQD (reference sequence).

The chain has TRBV5-8 and TRBJ2-1, with unresolved D. CDR3 length: 14 residues. Looked up from germline, CDR1 is SGHTS and CDR2 is YDEGEE. V lost 0 bases to trimming and J lost 5 bases, with 9 bases between them. The CDR3 loop reads CASSLARTNNEQFF. CDR3 coding DNA: TGTGCCAGCAGCTTGGCCCGGACCAACAATGAGCAGTTCTTC.

The V gene is TRBV7-9, the J gene TRBJ2-7, with no clear D. Germline V gene data show CDR1 as SEHNR and CDR2 as FQNEAQ (reference sequence). This CDR3 comprises 13 residues. V dropped 1 base and J dropped 2 bases, with 6 bases sitting between them. Here the CDR3 reads CASSLGDAYEQYF. The DNA for the CDR3 is TGTGCCAGCAGCTTAGGGGATGCCTACGAGCAGTACTTC.

This chain links TRBV6-4 with TRBJ1-2; D is undetermined. Between the trimmed V and J ends, which lost 8 bases and 8 bases, there was a span of 12 bases. The CDR3 length is 11 residues. Germline loops: CDR1 MRHNA, CDR2 SNTAGT. The CDR3 loop reads CASDQDLGYTF. The DNA for the CDR3 is TGTGCCAGCGATCAGGACTTGGGCTACACCTTC.

This chain uses TRBV6-1 with TRBJ1-3; D ambiguous. This CDR3 has 14 amino acids. CDR1 MNHNS and CDR2 SASEGT come from the germline V gene. The V end lost 6 bases, the J end lost 0 bases, and 9 bases lay between the germline ends. This CDR3 is CASSEVVSGNTIYF. As DNA, the CDR3 is TGTGCCAGCAGCGAGGTGGTCTCTGGAAACACCATATATTTT.

Comment on this clone: The identical CDR3 is also encoded by other nucleotide sequences in the sample. This chain links TRBV6-5 with TRBJ2-7; no reliable D call. With 0 bases removed from V and 2 bases from J, the gap between germline ends came to 5 bases. The CDR3 consists of 13 residues. Germline V lookup: CDR1 MNHEY, CDR2 SVGAGI. The chain's CDR3 is CASSYSSPYEQYF. CDR3 sequence (DNA): TGTGCCAGCAGTTACTCGAGCCCCTACGAGCAGTACTTC.

The gene calls are TRBV7-9 and TRBJ1-2, with no clear D. Trimming left V 5 bases short and J 6 bases short, with 16 bases between. The CDR3 extends over 14 amino acids. The germline V gene has CDR1 SEHNR and CDR2 FQNEAQ (reference sequence). CDR3 protein: CASSPSALAHGYTF. In nucleotides, the CDR3 is TGTGCCAGCAGCCCGAGTGCGCTGGCACATGGCTACACCTTC.

As concerns this clone: Additional DNA sequences in this sample encode the identical CDR3. V usage is TRBV2 and J usage is TRBJ2-7; no definite D call. The V gene's germline CDR1 is SNHLY and CDR2 FYNNEI. Trimming cost V 3 bases and J 0 bases, with 9 bases left between them. CDR3 length: 14 amino acids. This CDR3 is CASSDVGFSYEQYF. The CDR3 DNA reads as TGTGCCAGCAGTGATGTGGGGTTCTCCTACGAGCAGTACTTC. Variable domain in full (rest from reference TRBV2 and TRBJ2-7): EPEVTQTPSHQVTQMGQEVILRCVPISNHLYFYWYRQILGQKVEFLVSFYNNEISEKSEIFDDQFSVERPDGSNFTLKIRSTKLEDSAMYFCASSDVGFSYEQYFGPGTRLTVT.

The rearrangement links TRBV27 to TRBJ2-7; D is uncertain. V lost 3 bases and J 3 bases, leaving 9 bases between the germline ends. This CDR3 has 13 amino acids. Germline loops: CDR1 MNHEY, CDR2 SMNVEV (reference sequence). The CDR3 coding sequence is TGTGCCAGCAGTTTCGGCCGATACTACGAGCAGTACTTC. It specifies CASSFGRYYEQYF.

The chain couples TRBV2 to TRBJ1-1; D gene unclear. CDR1 SNHLY and CDR2 FYNNEI come from the germline V gene. This CDR3 is built from 14 residues. V was trimmed by 1 base and J by 0 bases, leaving 6 bases between them. The CDR3 nucleotides are TGTGCCAGCAGTGAAGAACCATTGAACACTGAAGCTTTCTTT. Amino acid sequence: CASSEEPLNTEAFF.

V usage is TRBV5-1 and J usage is TRBJ1-2; no clear D. Germline V lookup: CDR1 SGHRS, CDR2 YFSETQ. The length of the CDR3 is 13 residues. Trimming took 2 bases from V and 2 from J, leaving 7 bases between them. In DNA, the CDR3 is TGCGCCAGCAGCTTTGGACTCAACTATGGCTACACCTTC. As protein: CASSFGLNYGYTF.

The V and J genes are TRBV10-3 and TRBJ2-7; 14 positions match TRBD2. CDR3 size: 19 residues. Per the germline V gene, CDR1 is ENHRY and CDR2 is SYGVKD. The junction had 13 bases not matched to a gene; V was cut back by 4 bases and J by 2 bases. In nucleotides, the CDR3 is TGTGCCATCAGTGGTAGTCCCGGGACTAGCGGGAGTTCCCCCTACGAGCAGTACTTC. Translation gives CAISGSPGTSGSSPYEQYF.

The DNA of the CDR3 is TGTGCCAGCAGCATAGGACAGGGCCCTTTCTACGAGCAGTACTTC. Translation gives CASSIGQGPFYEQYF. V and J are TRBV7-2 and TRBJ2-7, with TRBD1 matching 8 bases. This CDR3 comprises 15 residues. The V gene end was trimmed by 5 bases and the J gene end by 3 bases; junction bases not matched to a gene: 9. CDR1 is SGHTA and CDR2 is FQGNSA in the germline V gene.

The V gene is TRBV11-2, the J gene TRBJ1-4, with D perhaps TRBD1 (5 bases). Germline values: CDR1 SGHAT, CDR2 FQNNGV. Trimming removed 5 bases from V and 8 bases from J, with 18 bases in between. The CDR3 sequence is 15 residues long. CDR3 nucleotide sequence: TGTGCCAGCAGCCCCCACGAGGGTGGGGCCGAAAAACTGTTTTTT. This codes for CASSPHEGGAEKLFF.

This clone was detected only once. The chain has TRBV7-9 and TRBJ2-5; a weak D match, TRBD1 (6 bases). The germline V and J ends were trimmed by 5 bases and 5 bases, with 21 bases remaining between them. The CDR3 totals 16 residues. Germline assignment: CDR1 SEHNR and CDR2 FQNEAQ (reference sequence). CDR3 DNA: TGTGCCAGCAGCCCCGAGGGGGTAGTCGGACAGGAGACCCAGTACTTC. Encoded protein: CASSPEGVVGQETQYF. The full variable domain, with the rest looked up from reference TRBV7-9 and TRBJ2-5, is DTGVSQNPRHKITKRGQNVTFRCDPISEHNRLYWYRQTLGQGPEFLTYFQNEAQLEKSRLLSDRFSAERPKGSFSTLEIQRTEQGDSAMYLCASSPEGVVGQETQYFGPGTRLLVL.

The rearrangement joins TRBV25-1 to TRBJ2-7; D unresolved. This CDR3 is 16 amino acids long. Trimming pared 3 bases from V and 3 bases from J, leaving 18 bases between. Germline loops: CDR1 MGHDK, CDR2 SYGVNS. This CDR3 is CASSDNVEDPLYEQYF. The CDR3 DNA is TGTGCCAGCAGTGATAATGTTGAGGACCCCCTCTACGAGCAGTACTTC.

This CDR3 is CARSFPNRDRGQETQYF. Written as DNA, the CDR3 is TGTGCCAGAAGCTTCCCCAACCGGGACAGGGGGCAAGAGACCCAGTACTTC. The chain is built from TRBV7-5 and TRBJ2-5; TRBD1 is taken as the D call from the table, unchecked against the DNA. TRBV7-5 is a listed pseudogene. The length of the CDR3 is 17 residues.

V gene TRBV30 combines with J gene TRBJ2-7; TRBD1 agrees at 7 bases. The V segment lost 5 bases and the J segment 3 bases; nucleotides outside the gene matches: 7. Germline CDR1 GTSNPN, CDR2 SVGIG (reference sequence). The CDR3 loop spans 13 amino acids. CDR3 bases: TGTGCCTGGGACAGGGTTGAGAACTACGAGCAGTACTTC. Amino acids: CAWDRVENYEQYF.

V usage is TRBV7-2 and J usage is TRBJ2-7, with D unresolved. Germline V gene lookup returns CDR1 SGHTA and CDR2 FQGNSA. The germline V and J ends were trimmed by 1 base and 6 bases, with 16 bases remaining between them. This CDR3 has 15 residues. CDR3 nucleotides: TGTGCCAGCAGCTTAGAAAGGAGTGTAACCCTCGAGCAGTACTTC. It yields the protein CASSLERSVTLEQYF.

This clone turned up a few times. Other DNA sequences in the sample encode the same CDR3. The chain joins TRBV27 to TRBJ2-7; 12 bases match TRBD2. The CDR3 is 14 residues long. In germline, CDR1 is MNHEY, CDR2 SMNVEV (reference sequence). Losses at the gene ends were 6 bases for V and 2 bases for J; bases not matched to a gene: 2. The DNA of the CDR3 is TGTGCCAGCAGCCTAGCGGGAGGGCCCTACGAGCAGTACTTC. Its protein is CASSLAGGPYEQYF.

This clone was counted a single time. Other DNA sequences within the sample encode an identical CDR3. This chain joins TRBV5-6 and TRBJ2-3, with TRBD2 matching over 7 bases. Germline CDR1 SGHDT, CDR2 YYEEEE. CDR3 length: 15 amino acids. V was pared by 0 bases and J by 1 base, with 2 bases of the junction left unmatched. In nucleotides, the CDR3 is TGTGCCAGCAGCTTGGCCCTAGCGGGCACAGATACGCAGTATTTT. It is translated as CASSLALAGTDTQYF. Full variable domain (outside the CDR3, taken from reference TRBV5-6 and TRBJ2-3): DAGVTQSPTHLIKTRGQQVTLRCSPKSGHDTVSWYQQALGQGPQFIFQYYEEEERQRGNFPDRFSGHQFPNYSSELNVNALLLGDSALYLCASSLALAGTDTQYFGPGTRLTVL.

This chain joins TRBV28 and TRBJ2-7, with a weak D call TRBD2 (5 bases). Germline V gene sequence: CDR1 MDHEN, CDR2 SYDVKM. There are 18 residues in the CDR3. V lost 3 bases and J lost 0, with 21 bases in between. CDR3 sequence (DNA): TGTGCCAGCAGTTTCTCTCCAGAGGCGGACTCTAGCTCCTACGAGCAGTACTTC. Translated: CASSFSPEADSSSYEQYF.

On this clone itself: This specimen includes other DNA sequences encoding the same CDR3. The V gene is TRBV11-2, the J gene TRBJ2-7; D call uncertain. The germline CDR1 and CDR2 sequences are SGHAT and FQNNGV. Trimming stripped 4 bases from V and 2 bases from J, with 9 bases between. CDR3 length: 13 amino acids. The CDR3 nucleotides read TGTGCCAGCAGCTCCTCCCCCGCCTACGAGCAGTACTTC. It encodes CASSSSPAYEQYF.

The chain is built from TRBV7-6 and TRBJ2-2, with 11 positions matching TRBD2. This CDR3 has 15 amino acids. J gave up 6 bases and V 1 base, and 1 base lay outside the gene matches. Germline CDR1 reads SGHVS; CDR2 reads FNYEAQ. The CDR3 sequence is CASSLVLAGAGELFF. DNA of the CDR3: TGTGCCAGCAGCTTAGTACTAGCGGGGGCCGGGGAGCTGTTTTTT.

Points on this clone: Other nucleotide sequences in the sample specify the same CDR3. This chain links TRBV7-9 with TRBJ2-7; D is unclear. Trimming cost V 1 base and J 3 bases, with 10 bases left between them. This CDR3 is built from 14 residues. CDR1 SEHNR and CDR2 FQNEAQ come from the germline V gene (reference sequence). CDR3 sequence reads: CASSLEGSLYEQYF. CDR3 nucleotides: TGTGCCAGCAGCTTAGAAGGCAGCCTCTACGAGCAGTACTTC.

This clone was recorded once. The chain uses TRBV27 and TRBJ2-5, with TRBD1 matching 8 bases. Germline lookup yields CDR1 MNHEY and CDR2 SMNVEV (reference sequence). V lost 4 bases to trimming and J lost 4 bases; unmatched junction nucleotides: 8. The CDR3 length is 15 residues. For the CDR3, the DNA is TGTGCCAGCAGTTGGGCACAGGGGGGTTTAGAGACCCAGTACTTC. Encoded protein: CASSWAQGGLETQYF.

The genes are TRBV18 and TRBJ2-7; 7 positions agree with TRBD1. J was trimmed by 2 bases and V by 3 bases; bases with no gene match: 10. Germline V gene lookup returns CDR1 KGHSH and CDR2 LQKENI. This CDR3 comprises 16 residues. The DNA for the CDR3 is TGTGCCAGCTCACCGGCAGGGGGTATGGGGGCCTACGAGCAGTACTTC. This translates into CASSPAGGMGAYEQYF.

This clone was picked up one time. The chain has TRBV5-6 and TRBJ2-6; D is unresolved. Germline V CDR1 and CDR2: SGHDT, YYEEEE. Trimming left V 2 bases short and J 8 bases short, with 5 bases between. The CDR3 length is 12 residues. DNA for the CDR3: TGTGCCAGCAGCTTCGGGCCCAACGTCCTGACTTTC. Its protein product is CASSFGPNVLTF.

The rearrangement uses TRBV7-9 and TRBJ2-1; D possibly corresponds to TRBD2 (5 bases). The CDR3 runs 18 residues. The germline V gene encodes CDR1 SEHNR and CDR2 FQNEAQ (reference sequence). Trimming pared 2 bases from V and 0 bases from J, leaving 17 bases between. The CDR3 here is CASSLTPGRASSYNEQFF. As DNA, the CDR3 is TGTGCCAGCAGCTTAACCCCCGGGCGGGCCAGCTCCTACAATGAGCAGTTCTTC.

The rearrangement uses TRBV5-6 and TRBJ2-2; 9 bases are a match to TRBD2. Germline V gene data show CDR1 as SGHDT and CDR2 as YYEEEE. Unmatched junction bases numbered 10, after V lost 0 bases and J lost 7 bases. The CDR3 is 17 amino acids. The CDR3 sequence is CASSLAGAGGLGGELFF. The CDR3, as DNA: TGTGCCAGCAGCTTGGCCGGAGCGGGGGGACTCGGCGGGGAGCTGTTTTTT.